This TCR beta chain was identified in a study of blood T cell repertoires in COVID-19. Study summary: There were acute and convalescent COVID-19 samples, and they came from the United States, Italy and Spain. Sources were T cells, B-cell-depleted T cells, or PBMCs; the material itself was cDNA or gDNA.

Authors' processing steps: Nucleated cell counts were estimated from reference gene primer amplification. Assay used: immunoSEQ multiplex PCR; TCRdb lists only in-frame clones, some missing. The DNA was the basis for D and trimming; V, J and clone size are from that table. Of about 200,000 clones in the sample, about 88% were seen once. The CDR3 is 15 residues long. V was clipped by 0 bases and J by 6 bases, with 15 bases between them. In germline, CDR1 is SGHRS, CDR2 YFSETQ. The gene calls are TRBV5-1 and TRBJ1-2; possibly TRBD1 for D (6 bases). Sequences were obtained from peripheral blood. The receptor's source is an elderly woman with acute or convalescent COVID-19. The DNA for the CDR3 is TGCGCCAGCAGCTTGGCCGGGGGGGCGCTTAATGGCTACACCTTC. Translating it yields CASSLAGGALNGYTF.